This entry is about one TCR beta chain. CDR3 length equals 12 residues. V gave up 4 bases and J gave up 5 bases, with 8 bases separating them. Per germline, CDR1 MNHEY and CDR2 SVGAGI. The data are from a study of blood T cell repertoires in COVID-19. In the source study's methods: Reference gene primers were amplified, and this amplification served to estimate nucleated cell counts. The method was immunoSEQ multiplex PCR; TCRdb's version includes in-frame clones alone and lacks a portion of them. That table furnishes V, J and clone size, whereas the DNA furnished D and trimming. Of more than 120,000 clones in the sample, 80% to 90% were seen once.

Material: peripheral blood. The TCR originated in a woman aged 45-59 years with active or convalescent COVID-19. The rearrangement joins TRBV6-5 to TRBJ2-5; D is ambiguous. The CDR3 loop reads CASSLDGETQYF. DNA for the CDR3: TGTGCCAGCAGTTTAGACGGGGAGACCCAGTACTTC.